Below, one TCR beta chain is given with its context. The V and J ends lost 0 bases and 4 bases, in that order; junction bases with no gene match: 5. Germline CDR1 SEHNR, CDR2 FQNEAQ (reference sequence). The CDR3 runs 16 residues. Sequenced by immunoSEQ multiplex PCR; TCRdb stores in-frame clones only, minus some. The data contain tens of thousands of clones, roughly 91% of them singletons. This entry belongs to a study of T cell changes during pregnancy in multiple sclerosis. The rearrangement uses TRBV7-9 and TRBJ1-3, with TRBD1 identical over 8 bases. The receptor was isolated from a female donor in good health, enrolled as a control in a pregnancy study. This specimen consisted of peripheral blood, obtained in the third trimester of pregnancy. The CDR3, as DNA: TGTGCCAGCAGCTTAGCGGACAGGGTAAAAGGAAACACCATATATTTT. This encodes CASSLADRVKGNTIYF. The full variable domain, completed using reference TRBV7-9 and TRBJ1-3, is DTGVSQNPRHKITKRGQNVTFRCDPISEHNRLYWYRQTLGQGPEFLTYFQNEAQLEKSRLLSDRFSAERPKGSFSTLEIQRTEQGDSAMYLCASSLADRVKGNTIYFGEGSWLTVV.